Listed here are 4 T cell receptor beta chains from one sample, sequenced in a study of blood T cell repertoires in COVID-19. Some clones are missing from TCRdb's copy, which holds only in-frame ones; the method was immunoSEQ multiplex PCR. Altogether roughly 280,000 clones are present, less than 90% being singletons, with the ten largest covering 4% to 5%. The sample taken for sequencing was peripheral blood. All receptors derive from a man aged 55 to 70 with acute or convalescent COVID-19.

This clone was seen a handful of times. The J gene is TRBJ1-3, the V gene TRBV19, with D maybe TRBD1 (5 bases). Germline-derived CDR1 and CDR2 are LNHDA and SQIVND (reference sequence). The CDR3 contains 14 residues. Trimming stripped 2 bases from V and 2 bases from J, with 7 bases between. CDR3 sequence reads: CASSIQTAGNTIYF. CDR3 bases: TGTGCCAGTAGTATACAGACAGCTGGAAACACCATATATTTT.

The chain uses TRBV27 and TRBJ2-7; a weak D match, TRBD1 (5 bases). Germline CDR1 and CDR2: MNHEY and SMNVEV (reference sequence). The CDR3 has 16 residues. The V gene lost 0 bases and the J gene lost 2 bases, with 14 bases spanning the gap. This CDR3 reads CASSLSGQGTPYEQYF. CDR3 bases: TGTGCCAGCAGTTTATCGGGGCAGGGAACCCCCTACGAGCAGTACTTC.

J is TRBJ2-7 and V is TRBV3-1 (or the pseudogene TRBV3-2), with D perhaps matching TRBD2 (6 bases). V was cut by 0 bases and J by 4 bases, with 13 bases left in between. Germline loops: CDR1 LGHDT, CDR2 YNNKEL (reference sequence). The CDR3 runs 15 residues. This CDR3 is CASSQEGLASYEQYF. DNA for the CDR3: TGTGCCAGCAGCCAAGAAGGGCTAGCGAGTTACGAGCAGTACTTC.

The chain recombines TRBV7-8 with TRBJ1-2; D gene unclear. Germline V gene sequence: CDR1 SGHVS, CDR2 FQNEAQ. This CDR3 has 13 residues. Trimming cost V 6 bases and J 8 bases, with 16 bases left between them. For the CDR3, the DNA is TGTGCCAGCAGTCCGAGGGAGTCCTCCGGCTACACCTTC. Encoded protein: CASSPRESSGYTF. The variable domain in full, with the rest retrieved from reference TRBV7-8 and TRBJ1-2, is GAGVSQSPRYKVAKRGQDVALRCDPISGHVSLFWYQQALGQGPEFLTYFQNEAQLDKSGLPSDRFFAERPEGSVSTLKIQRTQQEDSAVYLCASSPRESSGYTFGSGTRLTVV.